This T cell receptor (beta chain) emerged from a study of OX40 agonist ivuxolimab in advanced cancers. The overall study: Age averaged around 60 years (range roughly 23 to 79), and 82.7% were male.

The CDR3 sequence is 14 residues long. V was clipped by 2 bases and J by 0 bases, with 7 bases between them. Germline assignment: CDR1 MDHEN and CDR2 SYDVKM. Clones were read by immunoSEQ multiplex PCR, and TCRdb kept only the in-frame ones, dropping some. The sample holds approximately 96,000 clones; 90% are singletons and the top ten take 1.5% to 2%. This receptor was obtained from an adult with an advanced solid tumor such as melanoma, head and neck, liver or kidney cancer. The material was CD4+ or CD8+ T cells sorted from blood, obtained in a trial of the OX40 agonist ivuxolimab. V and J are TRBV28 and TRBJ1-2; D unclear. CDR3 protein: CASSLVGANYGYTF. In DNA form, the CDR3 reads TGTGCCAGCAGTTTAGTTGGGGCTAACTATGGCTACACCTTC.